A single sample gave rise to the 31 T cell receptor beta chains below, sequenced in a study of cytomegalovirus exposure and HLA in healthy donors (dated by TCRdb to the late 2010s). Library preparation was by the immunoSEQ multiplex PCR assay. TCRdb provides this immuneACCESS table in a form limited to in-frame rearrangements. Some clones are lacking; in checked studies, under half of them reflect an unresolved V gene, and why the rest are absent is not known. This sample comprises fewer than 250,000 clones, approximately 87% of them detected only once. The ten largest clones capture less than 3% of the sample. Sequencing was done on a sample of PBMCs. The origin of the receptors is a man aged 18 to 30 in good health and CMV-seronegative.

V usage is TRBV4-2 and J usage is TRBJ1-2, with 9 bases identical to TRBD1. V was pared by 4 bases and J by 0 bases, with 15 bases of the junction left unmatched. The germline V gene has CDR1 LGHNA and CDR2 YNFKEQ. The CDR3 contains 19 residues. The CDR3 here is CASSPEAGTGSLTNYGYTF. The CDR3 nucleotides read TGTGCCAGCAGCCCAGAAGCCGGGACAGGGTCGCTTACTAACTATGGCTACACCTTC.

This chain uses TRBV9 with TRBJ2-7; 8 bases are shared with TRBD2. The CDR3 is made up of 15 amino acids. Per the germline V gene, CDR1 is SGDLS and CDR2 is YYNGEE. V shed 0 bases, J shed 2 bases, and the junction held 4 bases outside the gene matches. CDR3: CASSVGDSGAYEQYF. The CDR3, as DNA: TGTGCCAGCAGCGTAGGGGATAGCGGGGCCTACGAGCAGTACTTC.

The chain carries TRBV30 and TRBJ2-1, with D possibly being TRBD2 (7 bases). Trimming removed 0 bases at V and 3 bases at J, with 12 bases between. The CDR3 length is 15 residues. Germline V gene sequence: CDR1 GTSNPN, CDR2 SVGIG (reference sequence). CDR3 nucleotide sequence: TGTGCCTGGAGTGTAGGGGGAGGGCGCTACAATGAGCAGTTCTTC. Amino acid sequence: CAWSVGGGRYNEQFF.

The rearrangement uses TRBV9 and TRBJ2-1, with D unresolved. This CDR3 has 13 residues. The germline V gene encodes CDR1 SGDLS and CDR2 YYNGEE. V was shortened by 2 bases and J by 2 bases, with 5 bases between the two germline ends. The chain's CDR3 is CASSVTPYNEQFF. The CDR3, as DNA: TGTGCCAGCAGCGTCACACCCTACAATGAGCAGTTCTTC.

The chain uses TRBV7-9 and TRBJ2-5, with D unclear. The CDR3 is 14 residues long. V lost 2 bases to trimming and J lost 5 bases, with 12 bases between them. Germline V gene data show CDR1 as SEHNR and CDR2 as FQNEAQ (reference sequence). The CDR3 DNA sequence: TGTGCCAGCAGCTTATTGAATCTACTTGAGACCCAGTACTTC. Protein product: CASSLLNLLETQYF.

V usage is TRBV7-9 and J usage is TRBJ1-4; the match to TRBD1 covers 7 bases. CDR3 length: 16 residues. CDR1 and CDR2 (germline): SEHNR, FQNEAQ (reference sequence). V shed 4 bases, J shed 3 bases, and the junction held 8 bases outside the gene matches. Here the CDR3 reads CASSSGTAPANEKLFF. The CDR3 DNA is TGTGCCAGCAGCTCCGGGACAGCGCCAGCTAATGAAAAACTGTTTTTT.

This clone was counted only a few times. The chain uses TRBV2 and TRBJ1-2; D is undetermined. Looked up from germline, CDR1 is SNHLY and CDR2 is FYNNEI. The V end was cut by 1 base, the J end by 2 bases, with 8 bases between. There are 14 residues in the CDR3. The CDR3 region is CASSEVRSNYGYTF. The CDR3 coding sequence is TGTGCCAGCAGTGAAGTGCGGAGCAACTATGGCTACACCTTC.

V gene TRBV25-1 combines with J gene TRBJ1-5; D is unresolved. The CDR3 has 12 amino acids. Deletions cut 6 bases from V and 5 bases from J, with 8 bases between. Germline values: CDR1 MGHDK, CDR2 SYGVNS. The CDR3 here is CASSLYDQPQHF. As DNA, the CDR3 is TGTGCCAGCAGCCTCTACGATCAGCCCCAGCATTTT.

The chain has TRBV19 and TRBJ1-6; D remains ambiguous. Trimming cost V 6 bases and J 8 bases, with 17 bases left between them. The CDR3 runs 15 residues. CDR1 and CDR2 (germline): LNHDA, SQIVND (reference sequence). In nucleotides, the CDR3 is TGTGCCAGTAGACCTACCCCAGGCCGGTATTCACCCCTCCACTTT. Translating gives CASRPTPGRYSPLHF.

V gene TRBV9 combines with J gene TRBJ2-2; D may be TRBD2 (6 bases). The CDR3 runs to 16 residues. V dropped 4 bases and J dropped 2 bases, with 15 bases sitting between them. The germline V gene encodes CDR1 SGDLS and CDR2 YYNGEE. The DNA of the CDR3 is TGTGCCAGCAGCCCCCAGACTAGGCCAAACACCGGGGAGCTGTTTTTT. This sequence encodes CASSPQTRPNTGELFF. Full variable domain (outside the CDR3, taken from reference TRBV9 and TRBJ2-2): DSGVTQTPKHLITATGQRVTLRCSPRSGDLSVYWYQQSLDQGLQFLIQYYNGEERAKGNILERFSAQQFPDLHSELNLSSLELGDSALYFCASSPQTRPNTGELFFGEGSRLTVL.

This chain links TRBV28 with TRBJ1-5; D gene uncertain. Germline CDR1 is MDHEN and CDR2 is SYDVKM. With 2 bases removed from V and 7 bases from J, the gap between germline ends came to 9 bases. There are 13 residues in the CDR3. CDR3 nucleotide sequence: TGTGCCAGCAGTTTAGTAACAGACCAGCCCCAGCATTTT. It encodes CASSLVTDQPQHF.

The genes are TRBV28 and TRBJ2-5; D possibly corresponds to TRBD1 (5 bases). The germline CDR1 and CDR2 sequences are MDHEN and SYDVKM. The V gene lost 5 bases and the J gene lost 1 base, with 17 bases spanning the gap. This CDR3 comprises 16 residues. The DNA for the CDR3 is TGTGCCAGCAGTACTTTTAAAGGGGCAGGCCAAGAGACCCAGTACTTC. Translated, it gives CASSTFKGAGQETQYF. The full variable domain, in which reference TRBV28 and TRBJ2-5 provide the parts outside the CDR3, is DVKVTQSSRYLVKRTGEKVFLECVQDMDHENMFWYRQDPGLGLRLIYFSYDVKMKEKGDIPEGYSVSREKKERFSLILESASTNQTSMYLCASSTFKGAGQETQYFGPGTRLLVL.

This clone was observed a single time. The gene calls are TRBV10-1 and TRBJ2-3, with D uncertain. V was clipped by 1 base and J by 1 base, with 12 bases between them. This CDR3 has 16 amino acids. The V gene's germline CDR1 is WNHNN and CDR2 SYGVQD (reference sequence). The CDR3 loop is CASSEYIDSRTDTQYF. DNA of the CDR3: TGCGCCAGCAGTGAGTACATTGATTCCCGCACAGATACGCAGTATTTT.

The V call is TRBV28, the J call TRBJ2-7; 9 bases line up with TRBD1. This CDR3 contains 16 residues. V gave up 5 bases and J gave up 1 base; unmatched junction bases: 9. Germline V CDR1 and CDR2: MDHEN, SYDVKM. The CDR3 DNA sequence: TGTGCCAGCAGTAAACCCGGGACAGGGCCATCCTACGAGCAGTACTTC. Translated: CASSKPGTGPSYEQYF.

V and J are TRBV7-8 and TRBJ2-1; D not resolved. Germline CDR1 and CDR2: SGHVS and FQNEAQ. The CDR3 has 12 residues. The V and J ends lost 5 bases and 8 bases respectively, with 10 bases between them. The CDR3 protein is CASSTKIDEQFF. For the CDR3, the DNA is TGTGCCAGCAGCACTAAAATAGATGAGCAGTTCTTC.

The rearrangement joins TRBV10-3 to TRBJ2-1, with 9 bases matching TRBD2. The CDR3 covers 14 residues. Germline lookup yields CDR1 ENHRY and CDR2 SYGVKD. V shed 2 bases, J shed 9 bases, and the junction held 5 bases outside the gene matches. CDR3 region: CAISEGTSSTEQFF. CDR3 bases: TGTGCCATCAGTGAGGGGACTAGCAGTACTGAGCAGTTCTTC.

This clone showed up just once. The V gene is TRBV27, the J gene TRBJ1-2; D not certain. The CDR3 contains 13 residues. The ends were cut back, 2 bases at V and 4 bases at J, with 8 bases in the middle. Looked up from germline, CDR1 is MNHEY and CDR2 is SMNVEV (reference sequence). DNA for the CDR3: TGTGCCAGCAGTTTAACACAGAGCTATGGCTACACCTTC. Protein product: CASSLTQSYGYTF.

The gene calls are TRBV6-6 and TRBJ1-4; TRBD1 matches at 10 bases. Losses at the gene ends were 10 bases for V and 5 bases for J; bases not matched to a gene: 7. In germline, CDR1 is MNHNY, CDR2 SVGAGI (reference sequence). The CDR3 consists of 14 residues. The chain's CDR3 is CATIPGQGNEKLFF. CDR3 DNA sequence: TGTGCCACAATACCGGGACAGGGGAATGAAAAACTGTTTTTT.

The chain uses TRBV7-2 and TRBJ1-1; the match to TRBD1 covers 8 bases. Germline V gene sequence: CDR1 SGHTA, CDR2 FQGNSA. The V and J ends lost 5 bases and 5 bases, in that order; junction bases with no gene match: 7. This CDR3 has 14 residues. Here the CDR3 reads CASSPNQGATEAFF. The DNA of the CDR3 is TGTGCCAGCAGCCCGAATCAGGGGGCGACTGAAGCTTTCTTT.

The table lists this clone with a count of one. The rearrangement uses TRBV6-5 and TRBJ1-1; 8 bases line up with TRBD1. Trimming at V came to 4 bases and at J to 5 bases, leaving 9 bases not matched to a gene. This CDR3 has 15 amino acids. Germline lookup yields CDR1 MNHEY and CDR2 SVGAGI. CDR3 loop: CASSWGSGGGTEAFF. CDR3 nucleotide sequence: TGTGCCAGCAGTTGGGGTTCAGGGGGCGGGACTGAAGCTTTCTTT.

The chain has TRBV9 and TRBJ2-3; 11 nucleotides agree with TRBD2. The V gene's germline CDR1 is SGDLS and CDR2 YYNGEE. CDR3 size: 16 residues. The V gene end was trimmed by 3 bases and the J gene end by 8 bases; junction bases not matched to a gene: 11. CDR3 sequence (DNA): TGTGCCAGCAGCGAACCCGGACTAGCGGGCGTAGGTACGCAGTATTTT. It translates to CASSEPGLAGVGTQYF.

The CDR3 spells CASGPGILSYEQYF. In nucleotides, the CDR3 is TGTGCCAGCGGGCCCGGGATTCTCTCCTACGAGCAGTACTTC. The V call is TRBV28, the J call TRBJ2-7, with a possible D match to TRBD2 (5 bases). The CDR3 totals 14 residues. The germline V gene encodes CDR1 MDHEN and CDR2 SYDVKM. V was clipped by 8 bases and J by 0 bases, with 14 bases between them. Together with reference TRBV28 and TRBJ2-7, the CDR3 gives the full variable domain: DVKVTQSSRYLVKRTGEKVFLECVQDMDHENMFWYRQDPGLGLRLIYFSYDVKMKEKGDIPEGYSVSREKKERFSLILESASTNQTSMYLCASGPGILSYEQYFGPGTRLTVT.

The chain is built from TRBV30 and TRBJ2-7, with a possible D match to TRBD2 (5 bases). The CDR3 is 13 residues long. Germline CDR1 GTSNPN, CDR2 SVGIG (reference sequence). V shed 2 bases and J shed 0 bases, with 8 bases lying between them. Here the CDR3 reads CAWSLRVSYEQYF. In nucleotides, the CDR3 is TGTGCCTGGAGTTTGAGGGTCTCCTACGAGCAGTACTTC.

The chain links TRBV16 to TRBJ2-7; D might be TRBD2 (6 bases). Germline CDR1 KGHSY, CDR2 FQNENV. The length of the CDR3 is 14 residues. The ends were cut back, 1 base at V and 1 base at J, with 8 bases in the middle. CDR3 loop: CASSQFGTSYEQYF. DNA of the CDR3: TGTGCCAGCAGCCAATTTGGGACTTCCTACGAGCAGTACTTC.

V is TRBV4-3 and J is TRBJ2-1; tentative D call: TRBD1 (6 bases). The CDR3 totals 15 residues. Trimming removed 0 bases at V and 4 bases at J, with 10 bases between. CDR1 is LGHNA, CDR2 YSLEER, per germline. The chain's CDR3 is CASSQDGTPYNEQFF. In DNA form, the CDR3 reads TGCGCCAGCAGCCAAGACGGGACACCTTACAATGAGCAGTTCTTC.

CDR3 sequence: CASSSSGSGELFF. CDR3 nucleotide sequence: TGTGCCAGCAGCTCCTCAGGGTCCGGGGAGCTGTTTTTT. The V call is TRBV7-2, the J call TRBJ2-2, with D maybe TRBD1 (5 bases). Deletions cut 4 bases from V and 6 bases from J, with 9 bases between. CDR1 is SGHTA and CDR2 is FQGNSA in the germline V gene. The CDR3 extends over 13 amino acids.

The chain carries TRBV27 and TRBJ1-5; TRBD1 matches at 9 bases. The CDR3 length is 15 residues. Looked up from germline, CDR1 is MNHEY and CDR2 is SMNVEV (reference sequence). Trimming cost V 5 bases and J 5 bases; bases outside gene matches: 7. CDR3 amino acids: CASSTPRDRDQPQHF. CDR3 DNA sequence: TGTGCCAGCAGTACCCCCCGGGACAGGGATCAGCCCCAGCATTTT.

The genes are TRBV5-6 and TRBJ2-7; 10 nucleotides agree with TRBD2. CDR3 length: 17 amino acids. The trim removed 2 bases at V and 5 bases at J, leaving 13 bases unmatched. The germline V gene encodes CDR1 SGHDT and CDR2 YYEEEE. CDR3 sequence (DNA): TGTGCCAGCAGCTTAAAGCGGGAGGGCCGGTTTTGGCACGAGCAGTACTTC. Translation gives CASSLKREGRFWHEQYF. Looking up the rest from reference TRBV5-6 and TRBJ2-7 gives the full variable domain: DAGVTQSPTHLIKTRGQQVTLRCSPKSGHDTVSWYQQALGQGPQFIFQYYEEEERQRGNFPDRFSGHQFPNYSSELNVNALLLGDSALYLCASSLKREGRFWHEQYFGPGTRLTVT.

J is TRBJ1-2 and V is TRBV4-1, with D perhaps matching TRBD1 (6 bases). With 1 base removed from V and 4 bases from J, the gap between germline ends came to 16 bases. Germline CDR1 is MGHRA and CDR2 is YSYEKL. This CDR3 comprises 16 residues. The CDR3 region is CASSQGTAGDPYGYTF. The CDR3 region has the DNA TGCGCCAGCAGCCAAGGAACCGCAGGGGATCCCTATGGCTACACCTTC.

The chain has TRBV27 and TRBJ2-5; a weak D match, TRBD1 (6 bases). Germline values: CDR1 MNHEY, CDR2 SMNVEV (reference sequence). V was pared by 3 bases and J by 0 bases, with 8 bases between. This CDR3 comprises 14 residues. CDR3 in amino acids: CASSFQGNQETQYF. The CDR3 bases are TGTGCCAGCAGTTTCCAGGGGAACCAAGAGACCCAGTACTTC.

The V gene is TRBV5-1, the J gene TRBJ2-7; TRBD2 aligns across 7 bases. CDR1 and CDR2 (germline): SGHRS, YFSETQ. The CDR3 is 15 amino acids. Unmatched junction bases numbered 3, after V lost 0 bases and J lost 0 bases. This chain's CDR3 is CASSLGGDYSYEQYF. The DNA for the CDR3 is TGCGCCAGCAGCTTGGGAGGGGACTACTCCTACGAGCAGTACTTC.